The present T cell receptor beta chain was sequenced within a study of cytomegalovirus exposure and HLA in healthy donors. The overall study: The 500 to 750 first-cohort repertoires and the roughly 120 validation repertoires shared the same platform, a later analysis reported.

Overall study findings and caveats: Cytomegalovirus status, reportedly, was diagnosed with high specificity and sensitivity by the classifier.

These donors were members of the approximately 110-subject validation cohort, a group separate from the roughly 670-subject first cohort. The CDR3 length is 15 residues. CDR1 is SGHAT, CDR2 FQNNGV, per germline. With V trimmed by 5 bases and J by 5 bases, 10 bases remained unmatched. On this clone: Its specificity is unknown.

Here immunoSEQ multiplex PCR was the method, and the copy in TCRdb shows in-frame clones only, minus some. The sample consists of 150,000 or so clones, around 88% of them appearing once. The sequenced sample consisted of PBMCs. This TCR was recovered from a man between 18 and 29 years old in good health and CMV-seropositive. This chain uses TRBV11-2 with TRBJ2-7, with 9 bases identical to TRBD1. The CDR3 sequence is CASSPGTGKLHEQYF. CDR3 nucleotide sequence: TGTGCCAGCAGCCCAGGGACAGGGAAGCTCCACGAGCAGTACTTC.